This T cell receptor (beta chain) was observed in a study of identical twins. Study-level findings and limits: With beta out-of-frame sequences, excess sharing by twins was weaker. Cross-sectional statistical analysis was relied on for the conclusions, without the same donors being followed.

Healthy Caucasian individuals made up all the donors. Template switching supplied a universal primer site; unique molecular identifiers were carried on the cDNA. One entry per CDR3 protein, called by TCRdb with MiXCR from the 5' RACE reads. The sample lists about 900,000 distinct CDR3 sequences, around 12% occurring once. With regard to this clonotype: Its specificity is not known.

These data also featured in a second study, about yellow fever vaccine responses in identical twins.

Material for sequencing was PBMCs. This TCR was sampled from a woman aged 18-35 years in good health.

The CDR3 DNA is TGTGCCAGCAGTTACTCGATTCGGGGCGGGGAGAACACTGAAGCTTTCTTT. Amino acid sequence: CASSYSIRGGENTEAFF. The V call is TRBV6-2 or TRBV6-3, the J call TRBJ1-1; D may be TRBD1 (5 bases). With 0 bases removed from V and 1 base from J, the gap between germline ends came to 15 bases. The CDR3 has 17 amino acids. Germline V gene data show CDR1 as MNHEY and CDR2 as SVGEGT.